The T cell receptor (beta chain) described here comes from a study of CD8+ T cells in alopecia areata. Worth noting for this clone: Its antigen is currently unknown.

Noted treatment: oral pan-JAK inhibitor, 5-10 mg twice daily. Peripheral blood and lesional scalp punch biopsies were taken from alopecia areata patients. cDNA prepared by RNA extraction and subsequent reverse transcription served as the template for sequencing. Clones were sequenced by immunoSEQ multiplex PCR, and TCRdb holds only the in-frame ones, with some missing. The sample gives fewer than 15,000 clones, 65% to 70% of which show up once; roughly 7% is in the top ten. The ends were cut back, 7 bases at V and 5 bases at J, with 11 bases in the middle. Germline-derived CDR1 and CDR2 are LNHDA and SQIVND (reference sequence). The CDR3 is 12 amino acids. Study observations and caveats: Scalp data also include sequences from resident alphabeta T cells of normal skin. Clonality in the scalp and expanded CD8+ clones ranked among the top 100 were significantly decreased by tofacitinib. Many of the expanded lesional clones endured in scalp and blood while on tofacitinib. In patients, TCRs were shared less clearly than in mice, and HLA may possibly be involved.

The sequencing here drew on skin, taken at week 4, from a patient treated with tofacitinib. This sequence originates from a human donor with alopecia areata. The chain carries TRBV19 and TRBJ1-1; maybe TRBD1 (5 bases). Written as DNA, the CDR3 is TGTGCCAGTAAGTTGGGGGGGACTGAAGCTTTCTTT. This sequence encodes CASKLGGTEAFF.